Listed below are T cell receptor beta chains from one sample, sequenced in a study of vaccination and CD4 T cells after COVID-19. TCRdb itself ran the PCR reads through MiXCR, one entry per CDR3 protein. Here the sample spans approximately 21,000 distinct CDR3 sequences, 50% to 70% being singletons. These receptors lack a known antigen. The sample was CD4+ T cells from blood, cultured in vitro, taken after SARS-CoV-2 vaccination. These receptors all come from a human donor who received a COVID-19 vaccine. The CDR3 runs from the conserved cysteine through the conserved F or W. A D gene is named only where the DNA matches it firmly. Clone size is not always given. Where it is, it says once, few, many or a class for expanded clones.

>14|TRBJ1-5|TRBV6-1|-|-
CASDEAARNQPQHF
TGTGCCAGCGATGAGGCAGCACGCAATCAGCCCCAGCATTTT
>12|TRBJ1-6|TRBV6-5|-|few
CASSYGNSPLHF
TGTGCCAGCAGTTATGGTAATTCACCCCTCCACTTT
>16|TRBJ1-3|TRBV19|-|-
CASSMLGQGAGNTIYF
TGTGCCAGTAGTATGCTGGGCCAGGGTGCTGGAAACACCATATATTTT
>14|TRBJ1-5|TRBV2|-|-
CASSDRRTNQPQHF
TGTGCCAGCAGTGATAGACGGACTAATCAGCCCCAGCATTTT
>16|TRBJ2-6|TRBV2|-|-
CASSDTSRAGANVLTF
TGTGCCAGCAGTGATACGTCACGCGCTGGGGCCAACGTCCTGACTTTC
>15|TRBJ1-1|TRBV19|TRBD1|-
CASSLGDSLNTEAFF
TGTGCCAGTAGTCTGGGGGACAGCCTGAACACTGAAGCTTTCTTT
>15|TRBJ1-3|TRBV7-2|-|-
CASSFSPGLGNTIYF
TGTGCCAGCAGCTTCAGTCCGGGGTTGGGAAACACCATATATTTT
>15|TRBJ1-3|TRBV6-1|TRBD1|-
CASRPDRVSGNTIYF
TGTGCCAGCAGACCTGACAGGGTCTCTGGAAACACCATATATTTT
>14|TRBJ1-6|TRBV6-1|TRBD1|-
CASRTGESNSPLHF
TGTGCCAGCAGGACAGGGGAAAGTAATTCACCCCTCCACTTT
>16|TRBJ1-5|TRBV5-3|-|few
CASSLGGRGGNQPQHF
TGTGCCAGCAGCTTGGGGGGTCGGGGTGGCAATCAGCCCCAGCATTTT
>12|TRBJ2-7|TRBV20-1|-|-
CSASPRTYEQYF
TGCAGTGCTAGTCCACGGACCTACGAGCAGTACTTC
>17|TRBJ1-6|TRBV6-5|TRBD1|few
CASSSRQGGQGISPLHF
TGTGCCAGCAGTTCAAGACAGGGTGGGCAGGGGATTTCACCCCTCCACTTT
>13|TRBJ1-4|TRBV7-2|-|-
CASSLSPNEKLFF
TGTGCCAGCAGCTTATCCCCTAATGAAAAACTGTTTTTT
>16|TRBJ2-3|TRBV2|-|-
CASSGGGARSIDTQYF
TGTGCCAGCAGCGGAGGGGGGGCGCGTTCGATAGATACGCAGTATTTT
>16|TRBJ1-1|TRBV10-2|-|once
CASSEGRGVPNTEAFF
TGCGCCAGCAGTGAGGGCAGGGGAGTACCGAACACTGAAGCTTTCTTT
>14|TRBJ2-7|TRBV2|-|-
CASSGYNRGGEQYF
TGTGCCAGCAGTGGCTATAACAGGGGGGGGGAGCAGTACTTC
>16|TRBJ2-5|TRBV15|-|-
CATGRDRSTVGGTQYF
TGTGCCACCGGCAGAGATCGCTCGACAGTCGGCGGGACCCAGTACTTC
>15|TRBJ1-5|TRBV19|-|few
CASRSEVYSNQPQHF
TGTGCCAGTAGATCTGAGGTCTATAGCAATCAGCCCCAGCATTTT
>14|TRBJ1-2|TRBV30|-|few
CAWSVLWQLYGYTF
TGTGCCTGGAGTGTACTGTGGCAGCTCTATGGCTACACCTTC
>14|TRBJ1-2|TRBV12-3/TRBV12-4|TRBD1|few
CASSGTGGGYGYTF
TGTGCCAGCAGTGGAACAGGGGGCGGCTATGGCTACACCTTC
>14|TRBJ1-2|TRBV2|-|-
CASLYPTVNYGYTF
TGTGCCAGCCTTTACCCGACAGTTAACTATGGCTACACCTTC
>18|TRBJ1-6|TRBV4-1|TRBD1|-
CASSQTAGGGSYNSPLHF
TGCGCCAGCAGCCAAACTGCAGGGGGCGGCTCCTATAATTCACCCCTCCACTTT
>12|TRBJ2-7|TRBV6-1|TRBD1|-
CASSTGALEQYF
TGTGCCAGCAGTACAGGGGCCTTAGAGCAGTACTTC
>20|TRBJ1-5|TRBV6-2/TRBV6-3|-|-
CASSYSVGSEGLIHNQPQHF
TGTGCCAGCAGTTACTCGGTCGGGTCCGAGGGCCTCATCCACAATCAGCCCCAGCATTTT
>18|TRBJ1-4|TRBV24-1|TRBD1|-
CATSDLHWAQGRNEKLFF
TGTGCCACCAGTGATTTGCATTGGGCACAGGGGCGTAATGAAAAACTGTTTTTT
>14|TRBJ1-6|TRBV6-1|TRBD1|-
CASLLGQADSPLHF
TGTGCCAGCCTACTGGGACAGGCAGATTCACCCCTCCACTTT
>14|TRBJ2-5|TRBV5-1|-|-
CASSLTGGEETQYF
TGCGCCAGCAGCTTAACTGGGGGCGAAGAGACCCAGTACTTC
>16|TRBJ2-5|TRBV14|-|-
CASSEERGLGGETQYF
TGTGCCAGCAGCGAAGAACGGGGGCTGGGTGGGGAGACCCAGTACTTC
>13|TRBJ1-2|TRBV5-3|-|-
CASSLSWTYGYTF
TGTGCCAGCAGCCTTTCCTGGACCTACGGCTACACCTTC